These 11 T cell receptor beta chains share one sample of origin, sequenced in a study of cytomegalovirus exposure and HLA in healthy donors. Clones were read by immunoSEQ multiplex PCR, and TCRdb kept only the in-frame ones, dropping some. The sample holds some 150,000 clones, around nine tenths seen once. The sequenced sample was PBMCs. The receptor set was obtained from a woman younger than 45 in good health and CMV-seronegative.

The chain carries TRBV9 and TRBJ2-4; 8 bases are shared with TRBD1. The CDR3 is 14 amino acids. Looked up from germline, CDR1 is SGDLS and CDR2 is YYNGEE. The V gene end was trimmed by 0 bases and the J gene end by 6 bases; junction bases not matched to a gene: 2. CDR3 region: CASSVDDRGNIQYF. CDR3 nucleotides: TGTGCCAGCAGCGTAGACGACAGGGGAAACATTCAGTACTTC.

V gene TRBV5-1 combines with J gene TRBJ2-7, with 9 bases identical to TRBD1. The V segment lost 3 bases and the J segment 3 bases; nucleotides outside the gene matches: 1. CDR3 size: 13 residues. The germline V gene has CDR1 SGHRS and CDR2 YFSETQ. DNA of the CDR3: TGCGCCAGCAGCTCGGGACAGGGCTACGAGCAGTACTTC. Amino acid sequence: CASSSGQGYEQYF.

Details on this clone: Other DNA sequences in this specimen translate into the identical CDR3. J is TRBJ1-6 and V is TRBV30; 10 positions agree with TRBD1. V trimming: 2 bases; J trimming: 7 bases; junction bases outside the gene matches: 2. Germline loops: CDR1 GTSNPN, CDR2 SVGIG (reference sequence). The CDR3 runs 14 residues. The CDR3 DNA is TGTGCCTGGAGTCCGGGACAGGGGAATTCACCCCTCCACTTT. This sequence encodes CAWSPGQGNSPLHF.

The CDR3 loop reads CASSPESSEEQFF. CDR3 in DNA: TGCGCCAGCAGCCCTGAATCCAGTGAAGAGCAGTTCTTC. V usage is TRBV5-1 and J usage is TRBJ2-1, with unresolved D. Trimming shortened V by 4 bases and J by 10 bases, and 15 bases separated the two germline ends. The germline gives CDR1 SGHRS, CDR2 YFSETQ. The CDR3 has 13 residues.

This chain joins TRBV6-1 and TRBJ2-3; 9 bases match TRBD2. Germline assignment: CDR1 MNHNS and CDR2 SASEGT. CDR3 size: 17 residues. The V and J ends lost 0 bases and 0 bases, in that order; junction bases with no gene match: 4. The CDR3, as DNA: TGTGCCAGCAGTGAAGCCAGCGGGGGGATTAGCACAGATACGCAGTATTTT. Translating it yields CASSEASGGISTDTQYF.

CDR3 protein: CASSSKGEVQKQYF. CDR3 bases: TGTGCCAGCAGCTCGAAAGGTGAGGTCCAGAAGCAGTACTTC. This rearrangement joins TRBV5-4 to TRBJ2-7; D ambiguous. CDR1 is SGHNT, CDR2 YYREEE, per germline (reference sequence). The CDR3 has 14 residues. Trimming took 3 bases from V and 8 from J, leaving 18 bases between them.

J is TRBJ2-2 and V is TRBV6-1, with D perhaps matching TRBD2 (6 bases). CDR3 size: 15 residues. CDR1 is MNHNS and CDR2 is SASEGT in the germline V gene. V gave up 0 bases and J gave up 7 bases, with 12 bases separating them. The CDR3 protein is CASSEAGGTFGELFF. CDR3 coding DNA: TGTGCCAGCAGTGAAGCCGGAGGGACGTTCGGGGAGCTGTTTTTT.

The chain links TRBV7-6 to TRBJ1-3, with a possible D match to TRBD1 (6 bases). Germline CDR1 and CDR2: SGHVS and FNYEAQ. V lost 9 bases to trimming and J lost 0 bases, with 15 bases between them. This CDR3 is 15 amino acids long. The CDR3 nucleotides are TGTGCCAGTAGCGACAGGTATCGCTCTGGAAACACCATATATTTT. This codes for CASSDRYRSGNTIYF.

V and J are TRBV5-1 and TRBJ2-7; 9 bases are a match to TRBD1. Trimming at V came to 3 bases and at J to 2 bases, leaving 6 bases not matched to a gene. The V gene's germline CDR1 is SGHRS and CDR2 YFSETQ. The CDR3 runs 15 residues. CDR3 region: CASSSGQGPPYEQYF. DNA of the CDR3: TGCGCCAGCAGCTCCGGACAGGGGCCCCCCTACGAGCAGTACTTC.

This chain joins TRBV5-5 and TRBJ1-1; a weak D match, TRBD1 (6 bases). Germline values: CDR1 SGHKS, CDR2 YYEKEE (reference sequence). The CDR3 sequence is 13 residues long. V lost 4 bases to trimming and J lost 3 bases, with 10 bases between them. This CDR3 is CASSPSGDTEAFF. The DNA for the CDR3 is TGTGCCAGCAGCCCTTCAGGGGACACTGAAGCTTTCTTT.

This clone showed up just once. The V and J genes are TRBV19 and TRBJ1-1, with D possibly TRBD1 on 5 matching bases. Germline V CDR1 and CDR2: LNHDA, SQIVND (reference sequence). The ends were cut back, 6 bases at V and 1 base at J, with 12 bases in the middle. There are 14 residues in the CDR3. The CDR3 spells CASSLFQGNTEAFF. CDR3 in DNA: TGTGCCAGTAGCCTTTTCCAGGGGAACACTGAAGCTTTCTTT.